The 10 T cell receptor beta chains below were found in one sample sequenced in a study of somatic mutations in cytotoxic T cells in rheumatoid arthritis. Sequencing was performed with immunoSEQ multiplex PCR; in TCRdb, only in-frame clones are kept and a portion is missing. The repertoire holds 11,000 or so clones, over 70% seen once, with roughly a tenth in the top ten. The sample was CD8+ T cells sorted from blood. Receptors originate from a man in his sixties or seventies in good health.

The rearrangement uses TRBV4-1 and TRBJ1-1; the D gene is possibly TRBD1 (5 bases). The V gene lost 0 bases and the J gene lost 6 bases, with 14 bases spanning the gap. Germline values: CDR1 MGHRA, CDR2 YSYEKL. CDR3 length equals 15 residues. The CDR3 protein is CASSQEGAWGAEAFF. CDR3 nucleotide sequence: TGCGCCAGCAGCCAAGAAGGGGCGTGGGGAGCTGAAGCTTTCTTT.

This clone was detected a few times. V gene TRBV9 combines with J gene TRBJ2-3, with D possibly being TRBD1 or TRBD2 (5 bases each). The V gene's germline CDR1 is SGDLS and CDR2 YYNGEE. The V end lost 5 bases, the J end lost 3 bases, and 22 bases lay between the germline ends. The CDR3 spans 17 residues. The DNA of the CDR3 is TGTGCCAGCAGTCCCCGCACTTCCGGGACCAGGACAGATACGCAGTATTTT. This codes for CASSPRTSGTRTDTQYF. Supplemented by reference TRBV9 and TRBJ2-3, the full variable domain reads DSGVTQTPKHLITATGQRVTLRCSPRSGDLSVYWYQQSLDQGLQFLIQYYNGEERAKGNILERFSAQQFPDLHSELNLSSLELGDSALYFCASSPRTSGTRTDTQYFGPGTRLTVL.

This clone was seen only a few times. V gene TRBV20-1 combines with J gene TRBJ2-7; tentative D call: TRBD1 (5 bases). There are 11 residues in the CDR3. Germline V CDR1 and CDR2: DFQATT, SNEGSKA (reference sequence). Trimming left V 6 bases short and J 0 bases short, with 6 bases between. The CDR3 here is CSARDSYEQYF. CDR3 in DNA: TGCAGTGCCAGGGACTCCTACGAGCAGTACTTC.

V is TRBV4-1 and J is TRBJ1-3, with 7 bases fitting TRBD1. Germline CDR1 is MGHRA and CDR2 is YSYEKL. The junction had 6 bases not matched to a gene; V was cut back by 4 bases and J by 0 bases. This CDR3 contains 16 residues. Here the CDR3 reads CASSPDRESSGNTIYF. CDR3 in DNA: TGCGCCAGCAGCCCTGACAGGGAGAGCTCTGGAAACACCATATATTTT.

This sequence joins TRBV27 and TRBJ1-2; a weak D match, TRBD1 (5 bases). CDR1 and CDR2 (germline): MNHEY, SMNVEV (reference sequence). V was shortened by 6 bases and J by 4 bases, with 9 bases between the two germline ends. CDR3 size: 12 residues. CDR3 sequence: CASRGLTYGYTF. As DNA, the CDR3 is TGTGCCAGCAGGGGACTGACCTATGGCTACACCTTC.

V gene TRBV7-3 combines with J gene TRBJ2-5; the match to TRBD1 covers 9 bases. Looked up from germline, CDR1 is SGHTA and CDR2 is FQGTGA. Trimming at V came to 5 bases and at J to 2 bases, leaving 6 bases not matched to a gene. This CDR3 spans 15 amino acids. The CDR3 reads CASSPDDRGQETQYF. The CDR3 DNA reads TGTGCCAGCAGCCCGGATGACAGGGGGCAAGAGACCCAGTACTTC.

The rearrangement joins TRBV6-6 to TRBJ1-1, with D perhaps matching TRBD1 (5 bases). Germline V gene lookup returns CDR1 MNHNY and CDR2 SVGAGI (reference sequence). With 6 bases removed from V and 1 base from J, the gap between germline ends came to 9 bases. The CDR3 has 13 residues. CDR3 sequence: CASRGERNTEAFF. The CDR3 DNA reads TGTGCCAGCAGGGGGGAACGGAACACTGAAGCTTTCTTT.

The chain employs TRBV30 and TRBJ2-1; 7 nucleotides align to TRBD2. Germline V gene sequence: CDR1 GTSNPN, CDR2 SVGIG (reference sequence). The CDR3 consists of 12 residues. The V gene end was trimmed by 1 base and the J gene end by 9 bases; junction bases not matched to a gene: 3. Here the CDR3 reads CAWSASGLEQFF. The CDR3 DNA sequence: TGTGCCTGGAGTGCTAGCGGTCTTGAGCAGTTCTTC. Complete variable domain (other parts from reference TRBV30 and TRBJ2-1): SQTIHQWPATLVQPVGSPLSLECTVEGTSNPNLYWYRQAAGRGLQLLFYSVGIGQISSEVPQNLSASRPQDRQFILSSKKLLLSDSGFYLCAWSASGLEQFFGPGTRLTVL.

V is TRBV11-2 and J is TRBJ2-7, with 7 bases aligning to TRBD1. The junction had 10 bases not matched to a gene; V was cut back by 5 bases and J by 0 bases. The V gene's germline CDR1 is SGHAT and CDR2 FQNNGV. The CDR3 consists of 16 residues. The CDR3: CASSPNRGIISYEQYF. The CDR3 DNA sequence: TGTGCCAGCAGCCCGAACAGGGGAATTATCTCCTACGAGCAGTACTTC.

This chain uses TRBV7-9 with TRBJ2-1; possible D gene TRBD2, 5 bases. CDR3 length: 15 residues. Per germline, CDR1 SEHNR and CDR2 FQNEAQ (reference sequence). V was pared by 6 bases and J by 5 bases, with 17 bases between. The CDR3 here is CASRPGGLEDNEQFF. The CDR3 DNA is TGTGCCAGCAGGCCCGGAGGTCTAGAGGACAATGAGCAGTTCTTC.